Shown below are 29 T cell receptor beta chains from a single sample sequenced in a study of T-cell reconstitution after alpha-beta-depleted transplantation in children. Library preparation (for TCRbeta) was performed with unique molecular identifiers. A single record per CDR3 protein comes from TCRdb applying MiXCR to the PCR reads. Here the sample spans roughly 500,000 distinct CDR3 sequences, over 9.5% being singletons. Sequencing was performed on PBMCs, taken before TCRalphabeta/CD19-depleted stem cell transplant. All receptors derive from a child aged 2-15 years with inherited bone marrow failure, due to receive a stem cell transplant.

This clonotype showed up many times. The chain couples TRBV5-6 to TRBJ2-1; D might be TRBD2 (5 bases). Germline values: CDR1 SGHDT, CDR2 YYEEEE. V was clipped by 3 bases and J by 11 bases, with 18 bases between them. The CDR3 length is 14 residues. The DNA for the CDR3 is TGTGCCAGCAGCTCAAGAAAACTAGGTTATAAGCAGTTCTTC. It is translated as CASSSRKLGYKQFF.

This clonotype appeared a few times. The rearrangement joins TRBV9 to TRBJ2-7; 7 positions agree with TRBD1. The CDR3 contains 14 residues. Germline CDR1 and CDR2: SGDLS and YYNGEE. V lost 4 bases, J lost 2 bases, and 6 bases stayed unmatched. CDR3 amino acids: CASSNRDSTYEQYF. The CDR3 DNA reads as TGTGCCAGCAGCAACCGGGACAGTACCTACGAGCAGTACTTC.

This clonotype was picked up a small number of times. This sequence joins TRBV15 and TRBJ2-3; 8 bases match TRBD1. CDR1 is LNHNV and CDR2 is YYDKDF in the germline V gene (reference sequence). The CDR3 loop spans 18 amino acids. Losses at the gene ends were 3 bases for V and 2 bases for J; bases not matched to a gene: 13. CDR3 region: CATSSEWMTGAFTDTQYF. DNA of the CDR3: TGTGCCACCAGCAGCGAATGGATGACAGGGGCCTTCACAGATACGCAGTATTTT. Variable domain in full (rest from reference TRBV15 and TRBJ2-3): DAMVIQNPRYQVTQFGKPVTLSCSQTLNHNVMYWYQQKSSQAPKLLFHYYDKDFNNEADTPDNFQSRRPNTSFCFLDIRSPGLGDTAMYLCATSSEWMTGAFTDTQYFGPGTRLTVL.

This clonotype has at least ten counts. This chain links TRBV6-2 or TRBV6-3 with TRBJ2-1, with 13 bases that match TRBD2. V dropped 6 bases and J dropped 8; count of bases not matched to a gene: 7. Germline values: CDR1 MNHEY, CDR2 SVGEGT. The CDR3 extends over 15 amino acids. The CDR3 spells CASRRGTSGNDEQFF. In DNA form, the CDR3 reads TGTGCCAGCAGAAGGGGGACTAGCGGGAACGATGAGCAGTTCTTC.

This clonotype came up many times. The rearrangement uses TRBV28 and TRBJ2-5; the match to TRBD1 covers 8 bases. The CDR3 totals 15 residues. The V gene's germline CDR1 is MDHEN and CDR2 SYDVKM. The J segment lost 5 bases and the V segment lost 2 bases, leaving 7 bases of the junction unmatched. CDR3 nucleotide sequence: TGTGCCAGCAGTTTAGGGCAGGGGGCGCGGGAGACCCAGTACTTC. Translated, it gives CASSLGQGARETQYF.

This clonotype was seen ten or more times. DNA for the CDR3: TGTGCCAGCAGCGTAGGTACCAATGAGCAGTTCTTC. The encoded protein is CASSVGTNEQFF. V and J are TRBV9 and TRBJ2-1, with no clear D. CDR3 size: 12 residues. The germline V and J ends were trimmed by 0 bases and 6 bases, with 4 bases remaining between them. Germline-derived CDR1 and CDR2 are SGDLS and YYNGEE.

This clonotype turned up a few times. The rearrangement joins TRBV7-2 to TRBJ2-7; D is possibly TRBD2 (6 bases). Between the trimmed V and J ends, which lost 5 bases and 4 bases, there was a span of 18 bases. The germline gives CDR1 SGHTA, CDR2 FQGNSA. This CDR3 has 15 amino acids. The chain's CDR3 is CASSPRLGQGYEQYF. The DNA for the CDR3 is TGTGCCAGCAGCCCACGACTAGGTCAAGGATACGAGCAGTACTTC.

This clonotype has at least ten counts. The chain combines TRBV24-1 with TRBJ2-3, with TRBD2 matching 11 bases. V lost 5 bases to trimming and J lost 2 bases; unmatched junction nucleotides: 5. CDR1 is KGHDR, CDR2 SFDVKD, per germline. The length of the CDR3 is 16 residues. CDR3 sequence reads: CATSGGLADITDTQYF. CDR3 bases: TGTGCCACCAGTGGGGGACTAGCGGATATCACAGATACGCAGTATTTT.

This clonotype was counted only a few times. The chain couples TRBV7-2 to TRBJ1-4, with TRBD1 matching 9 bases. Germline trimming cut 2 bases from V and 5 bases from J; bases unmatched to any gene: 6. CDR1 is SGHTA, CDR2 FQGNSA, per germline. The CDR3 consists of 16 residues. Here the CDR3 reads CASSLWSGQGNEKLFF. The CDR3, as DNA: TGTGCCAGCAGCTTATGGTCGGGACAGGGAAATGAAAAACTGTTTTTT.

The CDR3 bases are TGTGCCAGCAGCTTGAGTCCGTTCGTTCCCGGGGAGCTGTTTTTT. Translated: CASSLSPFVPGELFF. The rearrangement uses TRBV5-6 and TRBJ2-2; D is undetermined. The V end was cut by 1 base, the J end by 6 bases, with 13 bases between. CDR1 and CDR2 (germline): SGHDT, YYEEEE. This CDR3 has 15 amino acids.

The sample holds a few counts of this clonotype. This rearrangement joins TRBV7-9 to TRBJ2-3; 7 bases map to TRBD2. The CDR3 has 15 residues. Germline V gene lookup returns CDR1 SEHNR and CDR2 FQNEAQ (reference sequence). Losses at the gene ends were 5 bases for V and 2 bases for J; bases not matched to a gene: 7. The CDR3 bases are TGTGCCAGCAGCCCACGTGCGGGGGACACAGATACGCAGTATTTT. Protein product: CASSPRAGDTDTQYF.

In its sample, this clonotype was seen a few times. The chain recombines TRBV24-1 with TRBJ1-1, with no clear D. CDR1 KGHDR and CDR2 SFDVKD come from the germline V gene. The CDR3 length is 18 residues. Trimming pared 1 base from V and 0 bases from J, leaving 17 bases between. DNA of the CDR3: TGTGCCACCAGTGATTTTATTTCGGGCAGACCTCTGAACACTGAAGCTTTCTTT. Protein: CATSDFISGRPLNTEAFF.

On this clonotype: A much larger clone lies one base from this, so it may be a read error. The chain recombines TRBV20-1 with TRBJ1-5; D possibly corresponds to TRBD1 (5 bases). Germline values: CDR1 DFQATT, CDR2 SNEGSKA (reference sequence). V was trimmed by 6 bases and J by 3 bases, leaving 9 bases between them. The CDR3 runs to 12 residues. In nucleotides, the CDR3 is TGCAGTGCCACGACAGCCAATCAGCCCCAGCATTTT. This codes for CSATTANQPQHF.

This clonotype was seen many times. This chain links TRBV4-3 with TRBJ2-1; 10 nucleotides match TRBD1. Germline loops: CDR1 LGHNA, CDR2 YSLEER. Losses at the gene ends were 1 base for V and 9 bases for J; bases not matched to a gene: 9. The CDR3 is 16 amino acids. The CDR3 is CASSQGQGAGMVEQFF. CDR3 bases: TGCGCCAGCAGCCAAGGACAGGGGGCTGGGATGGTTGAGCAGTTCTTC.

This clonotype was seen repeatedly, ten times or more. The V gene is TRBV27, the J gene TRBJ2-7; D call uncertain. The CDR3 is made up of 13 amino acids. V was shortened by 6 bases and J by 8 bases, with 17 bases between the two germline ends. In germline, CDR1 is MNHEY, CDR2 SMNVEV (reference sequence). The CDR3 spells CASSPVPPNKQYF. For the CDR3, the DNA is TGTGCCAGCAGCCCGGTACCTCCTAATAAGCAGTACTTC.

This clonotype appeared many times. This chain joins TRBV12-3 or TRBV12-4 and TRBJ2-7, with D possibly TRBD2 on 6 matching bases. V shed 2 bases and J shed 2 bases, with 10 bases lying between them. This CDR3 is built from 14 residues. DNA of the CDR3: TGTGCCAGCAGTTTACGTACGGGAGCCTACGAGCAGTACTTC. This sequence encodes CASSLRTGAYEQYF.

This clonotype was recorded many times. J is TRBJ2-1 and V is TRBV9; 14 bases match TRBD2. After removal of 3 bases from V and 10 bases from J, the junction contained 6 bases not matched to a gene. Germline CDR1 SGDLS, CDR2 YYNGEE. This CDR3 comprises 15 residues. CDR3 region: CASSAPGTSGGEQFF. For the CDR3, the DNA is TGTGCCAGCAGCGCACCCGGGACTAGCGGGGGCGAGCAGTTCTTC. The full variable domain, in which reference TRBV9 and TRBJ2-1 provide the parts outside the CDR3, is DSGVTQTPKHLITATGQRVTLRCSPRSGDLSVYWYQQSLDQGLQFLIQYYNGEERAKGNILERFSAQQFPDLHSELNLSSLELGDSALYFCASSAPGTSGGEQFFGPGTRLTVL.

This clonotype came up many times. This chain uses TRBV5-1 with TRBJ2-1; 9 bases line up with TRBD2. The V gene end was trimmed by 0 bases and the J gene end by 3 bases; junction bases not matched to a gene: 4. Germline assignment: CDR1 SGHRS and CDR2 YFSETQ. The CDR3 covers 16 residues. The CDR3 is CASSLGSGSFYNEQFF. The CDR3 DNA sequence: TGCGCCAGCAGCTTGGGTAGCGGGAGCTTCTACAATGAGCAGTTCTTC. Using reference TRBV5-1 and TRBJ2-1 for the parts outside the CDR3, the full variable domain is KAGVTQTPRYLIKTRGQQVTLSCSPISGHRSVSWYQQTPGQGLQFLFEYFSETQRNKGNFPGRFSGRQFSNSRSEMNVSTLELGDSALYLCASSLGSGSFYNEQFFGPGTRLTVL.

This sequence joins TRBV30 and TRBJ2-5, with 7 bases that match TRBD2. Germline V gene lookup returns CDR1 GTSNPN and CDR2 SVGIG (reference sequence). CDR3 length: 13 amino acids. V gave up 5 bases and J gave up 2 bases; unmatched junction bases: 5. CDR3 sequence: CAWAGGGQETQYF. The CDR3 bases are TGTGCCTGGGCCGGCGGGGGTCAAGAGACCCAGTACTTC.

This clonotype was picked up many times. The chain uses TRBV20-1 and TRBJ1-5; D remains ambiguous. CDR1 and CDR2 from the germline V gene are DFQATT and SNEGSKA (reference sequence). V was trimmed by 3 bases and J by 5 bases, leaving 11 bases between them. The CDR3 totals 13 residues. The CDR3 nucleotides are TGCAGTGCTAGTAGAGACCGCGATCAGCCCCAGCATTTT. Its translation: CSASRDRDQPQHF.

This clonotype was observed many times. The chain uses TRBV9 and TRBJ2-3; the match to TRBD2 covers 10 bases. CDR1 and CDR2 from the germline V gene are SGDLS and YYNGEE. The CDR3 runs to 17 residues. J lost 4 bases, V lost 4 bases, and 12 bases had no gene match. CDR3 region: CASSPSGVAGGADTQYF. CDR3 nucleotide sequence: TGTGCCAGCAGCCCGTCCGGGGTAGCGGGAGGTGCAGATACGCAGTATTTT.

This clonotype was picked up many times. The rearrangement uses TRBV29-1 and TRBJ2-7; D possibly corresponds to TRBD2 (5 bases). The CDR3 is 12 amino acids. Trimming took off 6 bases at V and 2 bases at J, with 11 bases between the two ends. From germline, CDR1 is SQVTM and CDR2 ANQGSEA. In DNA form, the CDR3 reads TGCAGCGTCACTAGGGCCCCCTACGAGCAGTACTTC. Translating it yields CSVTRAPYEQYF.

J is TRBJ2-4 and V is TRBV12-3 or TRBV12-4; D not certain. V shed 1 base and J shed 0 bases, with 13 bases lying between them. This CDR3 contains 17 residues. This chain's CDR3 is CASSLGAGRLAKNIQYF. In nucleotides, the CDR3 is TGTGCCAGCAGTTTAGGGGCAGGTAGACTAGCCAAAAACATTCAGTACTTC.

This clonotype came up many times. The chain combines TRBV2 with TRBJ1-1; TRBD1 aligns across 9 bases. The CDR3 consists of 14 residues. V shed 5 bases and J 4 bases; nucleotides not matched to a gene: 5. The germline V gene encodes CDR1 SNHLY and CDR2 FYNNEI. The CDR3 DNA reads TGTGCCAGCAGTTTACAGGGGGCGGGCACTGAAGCTTTCTTT. Translation gives CASSLQGAGTEAFF.

This clonotype was seen ten or more times. The rearrangement joins TRBV7-9 to TRBJ2-3; 8 nucleotides match TRBD2. From germline, CDR1 is SEHNR and CDR2 FQNEAQ (reference sequence). The V and J ends lost 5 bases and 2 bases, in that order; junction bases with no gene match: 12. The CDR3 runs to 17 residues. DNA of the CDR3: TGTGCCAGCAGCCTAGGACCGACTAGCGCAAACACAGATACGCAGTATTTT. Its protein is CASSLGPTSANTDTQYF.

Ten or more counts support this clonotype. This chain joins TRBV27 and TRBJ2-3; D not certain. V gave up 1 base and J gave up 4 bases, with 6 bases separating them. Germline loops: CDR1 MNHEY, CDR2 SMNVEV (reference sequence). The CDR3 loop spans 13 amino acids. CDR3 in amino acids: CASSLLLPDTQYF. In nucleotides, the CDR3 is TGTGCCAGCAGTTTATTACTCCCAGATACGCAGTATTTT.

This clonotype has more than one count but fewer than ten. The V and J genes are TRBV7-9 and TRBJ2-1; 13 nucleotides line up with TRBD2. Germline V CDR1 and CDR2: SEHNR, FQNEAQ (reference sequence). The CDR3 loop spans 17 amino acids. J was trimmed by 6 bases and V by 4 bases; bases with no gene match: 9. The CDR3 region has the DNA TGTGCCAGCAGCTCCCCCGGGACTAGCGGGGTTAGCAATGAGCAGTTCTTC. Translating it yields CASSSPGTSGVSNEQFF.

The chain carries TRBV20-1 and TRBJ2-3; maybe TRBD2 (6 bases). The CDR3 is 15 amino acids. CDR1 is DFQATT, CDR2 SNEGSKA, per germline (reference sequence). V lost 3 bases and J 4 bases, leaving 17 bases between the germline ends. The CDR3 spells CSASSMRGEADTQYF. CDR3 DNA: TGCAGTGCTAGTTCCATGAGAGGGGAGGCAGATACGCAGTATTTT.

This clonotype has ten or more counts. This chain joins TRBV4-3 and TRBJ2-3; D possibly matches TRBD1 or TRBD2 (5 bases each). CDR3 length: 16 residues. Germline V lookup: CDR1 LGHNA, CDR2 YSLEER. V was pared by 0 bases and J by 3 bases, with 13 bases between. CDR3 protein: CASSQEIMRGTDTQYF. CDR3 DNA: TGCGCCAGCAGCCAAGAGATAATGAGGGGTACAGATACGCAGTATTTT.